The 15 T cell receptor beta chains below come from one sample, sequenced in a study of identical twins. TCRdb used MiXCR to reprocess the 5' RACE reads, holding one entry per CDR3 protein. The top ten hold over 0.5% of the sample, which has around 500,000 distinct CDR3 sequences, 12% to 15% seen once. This same sample was also part of a study on yellow fever vaccine responses in identical twins.

What was sequenced was CD4+ T cells sorted from blood. The receptors here all came from a woman younger than 35 in good health.

The chain recombines TRBV28 with TRBJ1-2, with 7 positions matching TRBD1. The length of the CDR3 is 15 residues. After removal of 8 bases from V and 6 bases from J, the junction contained 15 bases not matched to a gene. The germline V gene has CDR1 MDHEN and CDR2 SYDVKM. Here the CDR3 DNA reads TGTGCCAGCGGGAGACAGGGACAGCTCTTTGATGGCTACACCTTC. The encoded protein is CASGRQGQLFDGYTF.

The rearrangement links TRBV14 to TRBJ2-1; 7 bases are a match to TRBD2. From germline, CDR1 is SGHDN and CDR2 FVKESK. The V gene end was trimmed by 3 bases and the J gene end by 8 bases; junction bases not matched to a gene: 10. This CDR3 spans 15 amino acids. CDR3 amino acids: CASSHAGLGSYEQFF. CDR3 DNA sequence: TGTGCCAGCAGCCATGCTGGACTAGGATCTTATGAGCAGTTCTTC.

This clonotype was observed a few times. The chain joins TRBV19 to TRBJ2-1; 11 nucleotides line up with TRBD1. CDR3 length equals 16 residues. With 5 bases clipped from V and 9 bases from J, the junction kept 12 bases outside the gene matches. The germline V gene has CDR1 LNHDA and CDR2 SQIVND (reference sequence). CDR3 region: CASSYMRTGGRSEQFF. The CDR3 nucleotides are TGTGCCAGTAGTTACATGAGGACAGGGGGCAGGAGTGAGCAGTTCTTC.

This clonotype was seen a few times. V is TRBV2 and J is TRBJ1-3; D uncertain. The germline V gene encodes CDR1 SNHLY and CDR2 FYNNEI. The CDR3 sequence is 12 residues long. Trimming took 1 base from V and 14 from J, leaving 12 bases between them. DNA for the CDR3: TGTGCCAGCAGTGAAGTTGCGCCTGGGGTATATTTT. It codes for CASSEVAPGVYF.

The chain links TRBV10-3 to TRBJ2-7; 9 nucleotides agree with TRBD2. Germline loops: CDR1 ENHRY, CDR2 SYGVKD. J was trimmed by 2 bases and V by 3 bases; bases with no gene match: 2. There are 14 residues in the CDR3. DNA for the CDR3: TGTGCCATCAGTGATATAGCGGGAGCCTACGAGCAGTACTTC. It encodes CAISDIAGAYEQYF.

This clonotype was seen many times. The V call is TRBV5-1, the J call TRBJ2-7; the D gene is possibly TRBD1 (6 bases). This CDR3 is built from 15 residues. The germline CDR1 and CDR2 sequences are SGHRS and YFSETQ. Trimming shortened V by 1 base and J by 2 bases, and 13 bases separated the two germline ends. CDR3 sequence (DNA): TGCGCCAGCAGCTTGCTCCCAGGGGCAACCTACGAGCAGTACTTC. This translates into CASSLLPGATYEQYF. Variable domain in full (rest from reference TRBV5-1 and TRBJ2-7): KAGVTQTPRYLIKTRGQQVTLSCSPISGHRSVSWYQQTPGQGLQFLFEYFSETQRNKGNFPGRFSGRQFSNSRSEMNVSTLELGDSALYLCASSLLPGATYEQYFGPGTRLTVT.

V is TRBV5-1 and J is TRBJ2-5, with TRBD2 identical over 12 bases. This CDR3 has 16 amino acids. With V trimmed by 4 bases and J by 1 base, 5 bases remained unmatched. Germline V gene lookup returns CDR1 SGHRS and CDR2 YFSETQ. The DNA for the CDR3 is TGCGCCAGCAGCCTCATGACTAGCGGGGGCCAAGAGACCCAGTACTTC. This translates into CASSLMTSGGQETQYF.

V usage is TRBV7-8 and J usage is TRBJ2-7; D gene unclear. This CDR3 is 13 amino acids long. V gave up 3 bases and J gave up 2 bases, with 8 bases separating them. Germline V gives CDR1 SGHVS, CDR2 FQNEAQ. The CDR3 here is CASSLGMTYEQYF. The CDR3 DNA is TGTGCCAGCAGCTTGGGAATGACCTACGAGCAGTACTTC.

This clonotype was counted only a few times. This sequence joins TRBV24-1 and TRBJ2-5; D is uncertain. Germline V gene sequence: CDR1 KGHDR, CDR2 SFDVKD. The CDR3 consists of 13 residues. Deletions cut 4 bases from V and 0 bases from J, with 5 bases between. In DNA, the CDR3 is TGTGCCACCAGTGACGGTTACCAAGAGACCCAGTACTTC. Translating gives CATSDGYQETQYF.

This clonotype was recorded many times. The gene calls are TRBV5-1 and TRBJ2-3; 7 positions match TRBD2. V was clipped by 2 bases and J by 2 bases; unmatched bases: 2. Germline V gene data show CDR1 as SGHRS and CDR2 as YFSETQ. The CDR3 length is 14 residues. The CDR3 DNA reads as TGCGCCAGCAGCTTAGCGGGGTACACAGATACGCAGTATTTT. It encodes CASSLAGYTDTQYF.

This clonotype was counted only a few times. The V call is TRBV3-1, the J call TRBJ2-6; 7 positions match TRBD1. Germline V gene lookup returns CDR1 LGHDT and CDR2 YNNKEL (reference sequence). Losses at the gene ends were 4 bases for V and 0 bases for J; bases not matched to a gene: 3. This CDR3 comprises 16 residues. This CDR3 reads CASSRQGNSGANVLTF. The CDR3 DNA reads TGTGCCAGCAGCCGACAGGGAAACTCTGGGGCCAACGTCCTGACTTTC.

This clonotype showed up many times. The V gene is TRBV12-3 or TRBV12-4, the J gene TRBJ2-1; 11 bases align to TRBD2. The CDR3 contains 15 residues. The V gene end was trimmed by 7 bases and the J gene end by 9 bases; junction bases not matched to a gene: 11. In DNA form, the CDR3 reads TGTGCCAGCACCGAACTAGCGGGAGCTTTCGGTGAGCAGTTCTTC. This translates into CASTELAGAFGEQFF.

There are a few counts of this clonotype. The CDR3, as DNA: TGCAGTGTTGACTATGGGTCCAGCTCCTACGAGCAGTACTTC. Translating gives CSVDYGSSSYEQYF. The chain combines TRBV20-1 with TRBJ2-7; TRBD2 might be the D (5 bases). V lost 7 bases to trimming and J lost 0 bases, with 16 bases between them. Germline CDR1 is DFQATT and CDR2 is SNEGSKA (reference sequence). This CDR3 comprises 14 residues.

This clonotype has more than one count but fewer than ten. J is TRBJ2-3 and V is TRBV28; D possibly corresponds to TRBD2 (6 bases). V was trimmed by 4 bases and J by 2 bases, leaving 13 bases between them. The germline gives CDR1 MDHEN, CDR2 SYDVKM. The CDR3 runs 15 residues. CDR3 DNA: TGTGCCAGCAGTTATGGGCGGGGTAACACAGATACGCAGTATTTT. This sequence encodes CASSYGRGNTDTQYF.

The chain recombines TRBV7-2 with TRBJ2-1; 10 bases fit TRBD2. V shed 4 bases, J shed 7 bases, and the junction held 4 bases outside the gene matches. Germline V gene data show CDR1 as SGHTA and CDR2 as FQGNSA. The CDR3 sequence is 14 residues long. CDR3 sequence: CASSSSGSINEQFF. The CDR3 coding sequence is TGTGCCAGCAGCTCTAGCGGGAGTATTAATGAGCAGTTCTTC.